Listed here are 21 T cell receptor beta chains from one sample, sequenced in a study of regulatory T cells in long-lasting Graves disease. Through Arm-PCR of CDR3 regions and iRepertoire HTBI primers, TCR beta libraries were built. MiXCR was run by TCRdb on the multiplex PCR reads, yielding one entry per CDR3 protein. The table includes about 220,000 distinct CDR3 sequences, approximately 18% detected once. As to time point: newly diagnosed GD, antithyroid drugs for less than 3 months. After RNA was extracted from PBMCs, the TCR library was made from it. These data were also filed under a second study, of T cells in Graves' hyperthyroidism and ophthalmopathy.

This specimen consisted of peripheral blood mononuclear cells (PBMCs), obtained at new diagnosis, from a patient treated with antithyroid drugs. The receptors stem from a woman aged 25 to 45 with Graves disease.

The CDR3 DNA sequence: TGTGCCAGTAGTAGAGATCGGGCGGTGGCCTCACCCCTCCACTTT. Its translation: CASSRDRAVASPLHF. The chain carries TRBV19 and TRBJ1-6; no clear D. This CDR3 spans 15 amino acids. V was trimmed by 4 bases and J by 10 bases, leaving 17 bases between them. Germline V gene lookup returns CDR1 LNHDA and CDR2 SQIVND (reference sequence).

This clonotype has a count of ten or more. CDR3 sequence (DNA): TGTGCCAGCAGTTACGATCCCTACGAGCAGTACTTC. Translated: CASSYDPYEQYF. The chain recombines TRBV6-2 or TRBV6-3 with TRBJ2-7; D uncertain. The germline V gene has CDR1 MNHEY and CDR2 SVGEGT. This CDR3 has 12 amino acids. With 2 bases removed from V and 2 bases from J, the gap between germline ends came to 4 bases.

This clonotype was observed at least ten times. The rearrangement links TRBV24-1 to TRBJ2-7; 9 bases align to TRBD1. The CDR3 has 15 amino acids. The V and J ends lost 1 base and 5 bases, in that order; junction bases with no gene match: 5. Germline CDR1 is KGHDR and CDR2 is SFDVKD. Here the CDR3 DNA reads TGTGCCACCAGTGATTTCCGGACAGGGGTCCACGAGCAGTACTTC. Translation: CATSDFRTGVHEQYF.

This clonotype was seen ten or more times. V and J are TRBV9 and TRBJ2-5; tentative D call: TRBD2 (7 bases). V gave up 4 bases and J gave up 5 bases, with 18 bases separating them. Germline V CDR1 and CDR2: SGDLS, YYNGEE. The CDR3 loop spans 15 amino acids. The CDR3 loop is CASSPVGGGAETQYF. The CDR3 bases are TGTGCCAGCAGCCCCGTGGGAGGGGGGGCCGAGACCCAGTACTTC.

There are many counts of this clonotype. The chain combines TRBV11-1 with TRBJ2-2; D not resolved. Germline V lookup: CDR1 SGHAT, CDR2 FQDESV (reference sequence). The CDR3 is 15 amino acids. V was shortened by 3 bases and J by 1 base, with 9 bases between the two germline ends. The CDR3 bases are TGTGCCAGCAGCTTCGGGCCCGTGAACACCGGGGAGCTGTTTTTT. Its translation: CASSFGPVNTGELFF.

This clonotype was seen a handful of times. The rearrangement joins TRBV6-1 to TRBJ2-3; D is unresolved. Between the trimmed V and J ends, which lost 5 bases and 6 bases, there was a span of 9 bases. This CDR3 region has 12 residues. CDR1 is MNHNS and CDR2 is SASEGT in the germline V gene. The CDR3 nucleotides are TGTGCCAGCAGTACGACGAGGGATACGCAGTATTTT. Protein sequence: CASSTTRDTQYF.

V usage is TRBV2 and J usage is TRBJ2-3, with 7 positions matching TRBD2. Per germline, CDR1 SNHLY and CDR2 FYNNEI. J was trimmed by 4 bases and V by 6 bases; bases with no gene match: 4. The CDR3 consists of 13 residues. CDR3 loop: CASRAGESDTQYF. Written as DNA, the CDR3 is TGTGCCAGCAGGGCGGGAGAATCAGATACGCAGTATTTT.

The table lists this clonotype with many counts. The rearrangement joins TRBV6-1 to TRBJ1-3; D ambiguous. Trimming left V 6 bases short and J 0 bases short, with 15 bases between. This CDR3 contains 16 residues. Germline CDR1 MNHNS, CDR2 SASEGT. CDR3 amino acids: CASRGSEHRSGNTIYF. The CDR3 DNA sequence: TGTGCCAGCAGGGGGAGCGAACATCGCTCTGGAAACACCATATATTTT.

The V gene is TRBV18, the J gene TRBJ2-7, with 7 bases fitting TRBD2. CDR3 size: 14 residues. Germline trimming cut 5 bases from V and 9 bases from J; bases unmatched to any gene: 13. Looked up from germline, CDR1 is KGHSH and CDR2 is LQKENI. Here the CDR3 DNA reads TGTGCCAGCTCATCGTCGACTAGCTCGTTTGCGCAGTACTTC. This gives the protein CASSSSTSSFAQYF.

This clonotype showed up many times. V and J are TRBV30 and TRBJ2-2; perhaps TRBD2 as D (5 bases). Trimming cost V 3 bases and J 0 bases, with 8 bases left between them. Germline V CDR1 and CDR2: GTSNPN, SVGIG (reference sequence). The CDR3 totals 14 residues. The CDR3 spells CAWRAGPNTGELFF. CDR3 nucleotides: TGTGCCTGGAGGGCGGGCCCGAACACCGGGGAGCTGTTTTTT.

The V gene is TRBV7-2, the J gene TRBJ2-7; no clear D. Germline V gene lookup returns CDR1 SGHTA and CDR2 FQGNSA. V dropped 1 base and J dropped 1 base, with 17 bases sitting between them. The CDR3 runs 17 residues. The CDR3 reads CASSLDTSAGFSYEQYF. The CDR3 coding sequence is TGTGCCAGCAGCTTAGACACCTCAGCAGGTTTTTCCTACGAGCAGTACTTC.

This clonotype was seen ten or more times. The chain combines TRBV6-1 with TRBJ1-1; D is unclear. CDR3 length: 13 amino acids. V was cut by 10 bases and J by 0 bases, with 12 bases left in between. The germline gives CDR1 MNHNS, CDR2 SASEGT. CDR3 region: CANTEVMNTEAFF. The CDR3 region has the DNA TGTGCCAACACCGAAGTGATGAACACTGAAGCTTTCTTT.

Many counts were recorded for this clonotype. V and J are TRBV7-9 and TRBJ2-5; TRBD2 is a possible D gene (5 bases). Germline CDR1 and CDR2: SEHNR and FQNEAQ (reference sequence). V was trimmed by 4 bases and J by 9 bases, leaving 15 bases between them. The CDR3 runs to 13 residues. Here the CDR3 reads CASSSRTLRAQYF. DNA for the CDR3: TGTGCCAGCAGCTCACGGACTCTCCGGGCCCAGTACTTC.

The genes are TRBV6-2 or TRBV6-3 and TRBJ1-1; 8 bases fit TRBD1. V shed 0 bases, J shed 1 base, and the junction held 1 base outside the gene matches. Germline V lookup: CDR1 MNHEY, CDR2 SVGEGT. This CDR3 comprises 15 residues. The CDR3 coding sequence is TGTGCCAGCAGTTACTCACAGGGGGGGAACACTGAAGCTTTCTTT. It is translated as CASSYSQGGNTEAFF.

The table lists this clonotype with many counts. V and J are TRBV7-8 and TRBJ1-1, with D maybe TRBD1 (5 bases). Trimming took off 5 bases at V and 3 bases at J, with 13 bases between the two ends. From germline, CDR1 is SGHVS and CDR2 FQNEAQ. The CDR3 covers 14 residues. The CDR3 reads CASSLMGGDTEAFF. CDR3 bases: TGTGCCAGCAGCCTTATGGGGGGGGACACTGAAGCTTTCTTT.

Ten or more counts support this clonotype. This sequence joins TRBV29-1 and TRBJ1-1; D is uncertain. Germline V CDR1 and CDR2: SQVTM, ANQGSEA. The length of the CDR3 is 12 residues. Trimming removed 6 bases from V and 1 base from J, with 9 bases in between. The CDR3: CSVQNRNTEAFF. The CDR3 DNA reads TGCAGCGTCCAAAACAGGAACACTGAAGCTTTCTTT.

This clonotype was counted between two and nine times. The chain combines TRBV4-1 with TRBJ1-2, with D unresolved. V was pared by 0 bases and J by 6 bases, with 14 bases between. CDR3 length equals 15 residues. CDR1 and CDR2 from the germline V gene are MGHRA and YSYEKL. The CDR3 DNA sequence: TGCGCCAGCAGCCAAGATCGCCCCCTCCCCCATGGCTACACCTTC. Amino acid sequence: CASSQDRPLPHGYTF.

This clonotype showed up many times. This chain links TRBV12-3 or TRBV12-4 with TRBJ1-6, with D unresolved. The CDR3 loop spans 13 amino acids. V lost 6 bases to trimming and J lost 11 bases, with 14 bases between them. CDR3 loop: CASSRGPSAPLHF. In nucleotides, the CDR3 is TGTGCCAGCAGCCGGGGTCCGTCAGCACCCCTCCACTTT.

This clonotype was counted at least ten times. This chain links TRBV3-1 with TRBJ1-2; D may be TRBD1 (6 bases). The CDR3 runs to 14 residues. Germline assignment: CDR1 LGHDT and CDR2 YNNKEL (reference sequence). The V gene lost 4 bases and the J gene lost 4 bases, with 13 bases spanning the gap. Here the CDR3 reads CASSPKGTSYGYTF. Written as DNA, the CDR3 is TGTGCCAGCAGCCCGAAAGGGACAAGCTATGGCTACACCTTC.

In this sample, this clonotype turned up many times. The rearrangement links TRBV20-1 to TRBJ1-1, with D tentatively TRBD1 (5 bases). CDR1 is DFQATT and CDR2 is SNEGSKA in the germline V gene (reference sequence). V shed 1 base and J shed 0 bases, with 12 bases lying between them. There are 15 residues in the CDR3. The CDR3 bases are TGCAGTGCTAGAGTGGGGGGGGATTTGAACACTGAAGCTTTCTTT. Residues: CSARVGGDLNTEAFF.

At least ten counts were recorded for this clonotype. DNA of the CDR3: TGTGCCGCATCGGGCCTACCGACGGCCGGGGAGCTGTTTTTT. This gives the protein CAASGLPTAGELFF. This sequence joins TRBV11-2 and TRBJ2-2; D remains ambiguous. The V end was cut by 11 bases, the J end by 6 bases, with 19 bases between. This CDR3 contains 14 residues. The germline V gene has CDR1 SGHAT and CDR2 FQNNGV. Full variable domain (rest looked up from reference TRBV11-2 and TRBJ2-2): EAGVAQSPRYKIIEKRQSVAFWCNPISGHATLYWYQQILGQGPKLLIQFQNNGVVDDSQLPKDRFSAERLKGVDSTLKIQPAKLEDSAVYLCAASGLPTAGELFFGEGSRLTVL.